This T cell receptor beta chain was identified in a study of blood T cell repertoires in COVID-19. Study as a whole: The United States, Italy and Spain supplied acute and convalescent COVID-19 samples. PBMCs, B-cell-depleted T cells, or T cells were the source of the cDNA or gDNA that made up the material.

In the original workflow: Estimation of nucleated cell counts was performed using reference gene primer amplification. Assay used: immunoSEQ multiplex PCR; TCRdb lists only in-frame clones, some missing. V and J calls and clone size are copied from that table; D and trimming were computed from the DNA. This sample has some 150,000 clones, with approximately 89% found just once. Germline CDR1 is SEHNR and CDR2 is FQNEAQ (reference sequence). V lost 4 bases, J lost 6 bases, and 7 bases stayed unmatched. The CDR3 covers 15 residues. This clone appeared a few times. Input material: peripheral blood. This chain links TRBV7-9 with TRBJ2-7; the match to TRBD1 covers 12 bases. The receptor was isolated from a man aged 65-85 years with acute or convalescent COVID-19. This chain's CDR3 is CASSSQGTGGAEQYF. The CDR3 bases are TGTGCCAGCAGCTCCCAAGGGACAGGGGGCGCCGAGCAGTACTTC.